This passage covers 32 T cell receptor beta chains from one sample sequenced in a study of HIV-infected patients and healthy controls. cDNA was made from approximately 0.55 ug RNA using alpha and beta constant primers. Alpha and beta chain libraries were made separately by chain-specific third strand synthesis with multiplexing indices. TCRdb fed the 5' RACE reads into MiXCR, producing one record per CDR3 protein. The profile shows about 7,000 distinct CDR3 sequences, about 9.6% of them singletons. Antiretroviral therapy had run roughly three months, about 14 weeks, before follow-up blood collection. The repertoire came from unfractionated whole blood and reflected all unsorted peripheral T cells. Specimen: blood, collected during antiretroviral therapy. These receptors came from an adult with HIV infection.

This clonotype is deemed medium-sized. The DNA of the CDR3 is TGTGCCAGCTCACCGGGGGTCTACGAGCAGTACTTC. Translating it yields CASSPGVYEQYF. The chain recombines TRBV18 with TRBJ2-7; either TRBD1 or TRBD2 may fit D (5 bases each). CDR3 length equals 12 residues. Deletions cut 3 bases from V and 3 bases from J, with 6 bases between. CDR1 is KGHSH, CDR2 LQKENI, per germline.

This clonotype was recorded many times. The chain carries TRBV4-1 and TRBJ1-5, with D hard to call. The V end lost 2 bases, the J end lost 0 bases, and 5 bases lay between the germline ends. Germline lookup yields CDR1 MGHRA and CDR2 YSYEKL. This CDR3 spans 14 amino acids. CDR3 sequence (DNA): TGCGCCAGCAGCCAATTCGATAGCAATCAGCCCCAGCATTTT. As protein: CASSQFDSNQPQHF.

This clonotype rates as medium-sized. The chain links TRBV7-6 to TRBJ1-1, with D possibly TRBD1 on 5 matching bases. V was clipped by 7 bases and J by 2 bases, with 11 bases between them. There are 13 residues in the CDR3. CDR1 SGHVS and CDR2 FNYEAQ come from the germline V gene. For the CDR3, the DNA is TGTGCCAGCACGCAGGGCGGCAACACTGAAGCTTTCTTT. Encoded protein: CASTQGGNTEAFF.

This clonotype was counted many times. V usage is TRBV27 and J usage is TRBJ1-3; D gene unclear. V was shortened by 7 bases and J by 1 base, with 11 bases between the two germline ends. The CDR3 totals 14 residues. Germline CDR1 MNHEY, CDR2 SMNVEV (reference sequence). The CDR3 coding sequence is TGTGCCAGCAAGCCATCCGGTTCTGGAAACACCATATATTTT. It is translated as CASKPSGSGNTIYF.

This clonotype was detected a few times. The V and J genes are TRBV20-1 and TRBJ1-2; D may be TRBD1 (5 bases). The CDR3 extends over 16 amino acids. V lost 0 bases and J lost 0, with 14 bases in between. Germline V CDR1 and CDR2: DFQATT, SNEGSKA (reference sequence). This CDR3 is CSARDRDSRTNYGYTF. The CDR3, as DNA: TGCAGTGCTAGAGACCGAGACAGCAGAACTAACTATGGCTACACCTTC.

This clonotype has ten or more counts. The genes are TRBV29-1 and TRBJ2-1, with D perhaps matching TRBD2 (7 bases). The germline V gene has CDR1 SQVTM and CDR2 ANQGSEA. The CDR3 is 14 residues long. V was clipped by 8 bases and J by 0 bases, with 14 bases between them. CDR3 loop: CSYGGGSSYNEQFF. The CDR3 coding sequence is TGCAGCTATGGGGGCGGGAGCTCCTACAATGAGCAGTTCTTC.

This clonotype counts as hyperexpanded. V gene TRBV13 combines with J gene TRBJ2-6; maybe TRBD1 (6 bases). Germline V gene lookup returns CDR1 PRHDT and CDR2 FYEKMQ (reference sequence). Trimming pared 5 bases from V and 2 bases from J, leaving 10 bases between. This CDR3 contains 15 residues. CDR3 amino acids: CASSLTGTGANVLTF. The CDR3 region has the DNA TGTGCCAGCAGCCTCACAGGGACTGGGGCCAACGTCCTGACTTTC.

This clonotype is termed medium-sized. The gene calls are TRBV4-2 and TRBJ1-6, with D tentatively TRBD1 (5 bases). The V end lost 7 bases, the J end lost 9 bases, and 16 bases lay between the germline ends. The CDR3 spans 14 residues. Germline V gives CDR1 LGHNA, CDR2 YNFKEQ. CDR3 in DNA: TGTGCCAGCACTGACCAAAACGGGGGTTCACCCCTCCACTTT. Translation gives CASTDQNGGSPLHF.

In this sample, this clonotype turned up many times. The rearrangement uses TRBV7-2 and TRBJ1-3; TRBD1 might be the D (6 bases). Per the germline V gene, CDR1 is SGHTA and CDR2 is FQGNSA. This CDR3 is 21 amino acids long. V was pared by 5 bases and J by 0 bases, with 29 bases between. This chain's CDR3 is CASSPWRTRTVFDSSGNTIYF. The CDR3 DNA follows: TGTGCCAGCAGCCCATGGAGGACGCGGACAGTCTTCGACAGCTCTGGAAACACCATATATTTT.

This clonotype was seen at least ten times. The CDR3: CASSLAGSSYNEQFF. CDR3 coding DNA: TGTGCCAGCAGCTTAGCAGGGAGCTCCTACAATGAGCAGTTCTTC. V and J are TRBV7-9 and TRBJ2-1, with D possibly matching TRBD2 (5 bases). Per germline, CDR1 SEHNR and CDR2 FQNEAQ (reference sequence). CDR3 length equals 15 residues. The germline V and J ends were trimmed by 0 bases and 0 bases, with 6 bases remaining between them.

The chain employs TRBV7-6 and TRBJ1-4; D is uncertain. There are 19 residues in the CDR3. V was shortened by 1 base and J by 0 bases, with 18 bases between the two germline ends. Germline assignment: CDR1 SGHVS and CDR2 FNYEAQ. CDR3 amino acids: CASSLGPPADGATNEKLFF. The CDR3 DNA reads TGTGCCAGCAGCTTAGGTCCCCCCGCAGACGGAGCAACTAATGAAAAACTGTTTTTT.

This clonotype is judged medium-sized (0.01 to 0.1%). The J gene is TRBJ2-3, the V gene TRBV5-5; D is uncertain. Trimming took off 1 base at V and 4 bases at J, with 4 bases between the two ends. CDR3 size: 12 residues. Germline V gives CDR1 SGHKS, CDR2 YYEKEE (reference sequence). The CDR3 sequence is CASSLPSDTQYF. The CDR3 DNA sequence: TGTGCCAGCAGCTTGCCCTCAGATACGCAGTATTTT.

The rearrangement links TRBV12-3 or TRBV12-4 to TRBJ2-7; 10 bases map to TRBD1. This CDR3 spans 16 amino acids. V dropped 5 bases and J dropped 2; count of bases not matched to a gene: 9. The CDR3 DNA sequence: TGTGCCAGCAGTCCACGCCACGGGACAGGGGCCTACGAGCAGTACTTC. Translation: CASSPRHGTGAYEQYF.

The CDR3 here is CASSYWGQDYSNQPQHF. DNA of the CDR3: TGTGCCAGCAGTTACTGGGGACAGGATTATAGCAATCAGCCCCAGCATTTT. J is TRBJ1-5 and V is TRBV6-2 or TRBV6-3; 8 bases fit TRBD1. CDR1 is MNHEY, CDR2 SVGEGT, per germline. Losses at the gene ends were 1 base for V and 0 bases for J; bases not matched to a gene: 5. The CDR3 runs to 17 residues.

This clonotype is medium-sized. CDR3 sequence: CASSLGSDNEQFF. Written as DNA, the CDR3 is TGTGCCAGCAGCTTAGGGAGTGACAATGAGCAGTTCTTC. The rearrangement links TRBV7-6 to TRBJ2-1; unclear D gene. Per germline, CDR1 SGHVS and CDR2 FNYEAQ. The CDR3 consists of 13 residues. V dropped 1 base and J dropped 5 bases, with 6 bases sitting between them.

This clonotype came up many times. The V call is TRBV6-6, the J call TRBJ2-1; D perhaps matches TRBD1 (6 bases). The CDR3 totals 14 residues. From germline, CDR1 is MNHNY and CDR2 SVGAGI (reference sequence). Trimming pared 4 bases from V and 8 bases from J, leaving 15 bases between. In DNA form, the CDR3 reads TGTGCCAGCAGTTCGCCCCGGGACATCTATGAGCAGTTCTTC. Translating it yields CASSSPRDIYEQFF.

CDR3 nucleotide sequence: TGCAGTGCTAGAGATATACAGGGGGCTACCAATGAAAAACTGTTTTTT. It yields the protein CSARDIQGATNEKLFF. The chain uses TRBV20-1 and TRBJ1-4, with 9 bases matching TRBD1. V lost 0 bases, J lost 5 bases, and 7 bases stayed unmatched. The CDR3 runs to 16 residues. CDR1 DFQATT and CDR2 SNEGSKA come from the germline V gene (reference sequence).

In its sample, this clonotype ranks as medium-sized. The chain uses TRBV4-2 and TRBJ2-1, with TRBD2 matching over 14 bases. Per the germline V gene, CDR1 is LGHNA and CDR2 is YNFKEQ. J gave up 7 bases and V 4 bases, and 6 bases lay outside the gene matches. The CDR3 spans 16 residues. CDR3 amino acids: CASSPGLAGVDNEQFF. The DNA of the CDR3 is TGTGCCAGCAGCCCGGGACTAGCGGGGGTCGATAATGAGCAGTTCTTC.

The chain employs TRBV29-1 and TRBJ2-1; 7 bases are shared with TRBD2. The length of the CDR3 is 15 residues. Per the germline V gene, CDR1 is SQVTM and CDR2 is ANQGSEA. Losses at the gene ends were 4 bases for V and 1 base for J; bases not matched to a gene: 7. The CDR3 is CSVGGSGTSYNEQFF. The CDR3 region has the DNA TGCAGCGTTGGAGGGAGCGGGACGTCCTACAATGAGCAGTTCTTC.

Judged by abundance, this clonotype is medium-sized. V and J are TRBV2 and TRBJ2-2, with D unresolved. The CDR3 length is 11 residues. Germline V lookup: CDR1 SNHLY, CDR2 FYNNEI. The V and J ends lost 6 bases and 6 bases respectively, with 5 bases between them. CDR3 in amino acids: CASRDPGELFF. The CDR3 nucleotides read TGTGCCAGCAGGGACCCCGGGGAGCTGTTTTTT.

This clonotype was counted many times. The chain carries TRBV20-1 and TRBJ1-5, with D maybe TRBD1 (6 bases). Trimming cost V 3 bases and J 7 bases, with 13 bases left between them. The length of the CDR3 is 13 residues. Germline values: CDR1 DFQATT, CDR2 SNEGSKA (reference sequence). The CDR3 region has the DNA TGCAGTGCTAGGGAGCAGGGGAGGCAGCCCCAGCATTTT. Its translation: CSAREQGRQPQHF.

This clonotype was seen at least ten times. The rearrangement links TRBV28 to TRBJ1-5, with no clear D. V gave up 5 bases and J gave up 15 bases, with 20 bases separating them. Germline-derived CDR1 and CDR2 are MDHEN and SYDVKM. There are 13 residues in the CDR3. The CDR3 sequence: CASSLGSGSWPHF. The CDR3 DNA reads TGTGCCAGCAGTCTGGGTTCGGGATCGTGGCCGCATTTT. The full variable domain, its missing parts supplied by reference TRBV28 and TRBJ1-5, is DVKVTQSSRYLVKRTGEKVFLECVQDMDHENMFWYRQDPGLGLRLIYFSYDVKMKEKGDIPEGYSVSREKKERFSLILESASTNQTSMYLCASSLGSGSWPHFGDGTRLSIL.

The chain joins TRBV5-5 to TRBJ2-7; D might be TRBD1 (5 bases). The CDR3 totals 18 residues. The V end lost 4 bases, the J end lost 3 bases, and 26 bases lay between the germline ends. Germline CDR1 SGHKS, CDR2 YYEKEE (reference sequence). Written as DNA, the CDR3 is TGTGCCAGCAGCCCGAGGCGTGCGTCAGGGTATTCTAGCTACGAGCAGTACTTC. Translating gives CASSPRRASGYSSYEQYF. Full variable domain (rest looked up from reference TRBV5-5 and TRBJ2-7): DAGVTQSPTHLIKTRGQQVTLRCSPISGHKSVSWYQQVLGQGPQFIFQYYEKEERGRGNFPDRFSARQFPNYSSELNVNALLLGDSALYLCASSPRRASGYSSYEQYFGPGTRLTVT.

The chain has TRBV18 and TRBJ1-1, with D possibly being TRBD1 (6 bases). There are 13 residues in the CDR3. Per the germline V gene, CDR1 is KGHSH and CDR2 is LQKENI. V was cut by 0 bases and J by 8 bases, with 10 bases left in between. DNA for the CDR3: TGTGCCAGCTCACCACCAGCCAGGGGAGAAGCTTTCTTT. Translated, it gives CASSPPARGEAFF.

This clonotype qualifies as medium-sized (0.01 to 0.1%). The chain recombines TRBV6-6 with TRBJ2-1; TRBD2 might be the D (5 bases). The CDR3 has 14 amino acids. Germline CDR1 and CDR2: MNHNY and SVGAGI (reference sequence). Trimming took 3 bases from V and 2 from J, leaving 8 bases between them. The CDR3 bases are TGTGCCAGCAGTTATAACGGGGCCTACAATGAGCAGTTCTTC. As protein: CASSYNGAYNEQFF.

This clonotype was detected many times. J is TRBJ2-7 and V is TRBV12-3 or TRBV12-4, with D perhaps matching TRBD1 (6 bases). The CDR3 runs to 16 residues. V gave up 4 bases and J gave up 2 bases, with 18 bases separating them. CDR3 nucleotide sequence: TGTGCCAGCAGTTCCCGGGGTATGAGGGGGACCTACGAGCAGTACTTC. Translated, it gives CASSSRGMRGTYEQYF.

This clonotype was observed at least ten times. The rearrangement uses TRBV7-9 and TRBJ1-1; maybe TRBD1 (5 bases). CDR1 is SEHNR and CDR2 is FQNEAQ in the germline V gene (reference sequence). This CDR3 is 15 amino acids long. Trimming removed 3 bases from V and 1 base from J, with 12 bases in between. CDR3 region: CASSFLGAPNTEAFF. In nucleotides, the CDR3 is TGTGCCAGCAGCTTTCTTGGGGCGCCGAACACTGAAGCTTTCTTT.

In this sample, this clonotype is medium-sized (0.01 to 0.1%). The chain recombines TRBV28 with TRBJ1-1; tentatively, D is TRBD1 (6 bases). The germline CDR1 and CDR2 sequences are MDHEN and SYDVKM. The CDR3 totals 15 residues. V gave up 5 bases and J gave up 6 bases, with 19 bases separating them. The CDR3 nucleotides read TGTGCCAGCAGTCCCCACGGGCAGGGGACGGCTGAAGCTTTCTTT. Amino acids: CASSPHGQGTAEAFF.

This clonotype has a count of ten or more. V gene TRBV19 combines with J gene TRBJ2-1; the D call may be TRBD1 or TRBD2 (5 bases each). The CDR3 has 17 residues. Germline loops: CDR1 LNHDA, CDR2 SQIVND (reference sequence). Trimming shortened V by 4 bases and J by 3 bases, and 19 bases separated the two germline ends. CDR3 sequence (DNA): TGTGCCAGTAGTACTTCGAAAATGGGACCTCACTACAATGAGCAGTTCTTC. Its translation: CASSTSKMGPHYNEQFF.

By sample share, this clonotype is medium-sized. This chain joins TRBV18 and TRBJ1-1; D gene unclear. Germline V CDR1 and CDR2: KGHSH, LQKENI. The V end was cut by 3 bases, the J end by 4 bases, with 12 bases between. CDR3 size: 14 residues. The CDR3 region is CASSPRLRSTEAFF. Here the CDR3 DNA reads TGTGCCAGCTCACCCCGGTTACGAAGCACTGAAGCTTTCTTT.

This clonotype was seen at least ten times. The rearrangement uses TRBV6-5 and TRBJ1-6, with a tentative D call TRBD1 (5 bases). The germline V and J ends were trimmed by 2 bases and 4 bases, with 9 bases remaining between them. Germline-derived CDR1 and CDR2 are MNHEY and SVGAGI. The CDR3 is 15 amino acids. CDR3 DNA sequence: TGTGCCAGCAGTTACAGGGGACCTTATAATTCACCCCTCCACTTT. It yields the protein CASSYRGPYNSPLHF.

In its sample, this clonotype was seen many times. The gene calls are TRBV20-1 and TRBJ2-1; D unclear. Germline assignment: CDR1 DFQATT and CDR2 SNEGSKA (reference sequence). CDR3 length: 16 residues. The germline V and J ends were trimmed by 2 bases and 3 bases, with 17 bases remaining between them. The chain's CDR3 is CSARPLNVGRYNEQFF. The CDR3 bases are TGCAGTGCTAGACCCCTGAACGTCGGACGCTACAATGAGCAGTTCTTC.